This TCR beta chain comes out of a study of T cell responses to AZD1222 COVID-19 vaccine. There are a few counts of this clone. No antigen is known for it. Study-wide findings and caveats: Repertoire collection took place solely once the T cell response had peaked. AZD1222 recipients seropositive at baseline numbered only 6 or 7. Nearly half of unique spike-specific TCRs reportedly avoided B.1.351 and B.1.1.7 mutated regions. The donor group comprised mostly white British people and more females; the analysis possibly underestimated clonal diversity.

Sequenced by immunoSEQ multiplex PCR; TCRdb stores in-frame clones only, minus some. The table has 60,000 to 85,000 clones, 87% seen once. With 1 base removed from V and 8 bases from J, the gap between germline ends came to 11 bases. The CDR3 has 12 amino acids. Germline V CDR1 and CDR2: GTSNPN, SVGIG (reference sequence). This sample comprised peripheral blood, obtained 28 days after the second AZD1222 dose. J is TRBJ1-1 and V is TRBV30; D call uncertain. This TCR was sampled from an adult who received the AZD1222 COVID-19 vaccine. The CDR3 nucleotides are TGTGCCTGGAGTGATAGTGTCATGGAAGCTTTCTTT. It encodes CAWSDSVMEAFF.